The sequence of this T cell receptor (beta chain) was determined in a study of identical twins. Whole-study findings and limits: Out-of-frame alpha sequences that twins shared showed excess low generation probability.

cDNA carried unique molecular identifiers, and a universal primer site was added by template switching. TCRdb independently ran MiXCR on the 5' RACE reads; one entry per CDR3 protein. The table has fewer than 550,000 distinct CDR3 sequences, 13% to 15% seen once. V gave up 0 bases and J gave up 5 bases; unmatched junction bases: 6. Germline values: CDR1 SGHRS, CDR2 YFSETQ. CDR3 length: 16 amino acids. This clonotype was found many times. The antigen is unknown. The same data also went into a second study, on yellow fever vaccine responses in identical twins.

The chain carries TRBV5-1 and TRBJ1-5; 9 bases are a match to TRBD1. The material sequenced was CD4+ T cells sorted from blood. The source is a woman aged 18 to 35 in good health. The CDR3 sequence: CASSLGDRASDQPQHF. CDR3 DNA: TGCGCCAGCAGCTTGGGGGACAGGGCTTCGGATCAGCCCCAGCATTTT.